This is a list of T cell receptor beta chains from one sample in a study of identical twins. TCRdb re-analysed the 5' RACE reads in MiXCR, keeping a single row per CDR3 protein. The repertoire includes around 1.7 million distinct CDR3 sequences, around 33% of them detected once, and around 0.25% sits in the top ten. Material for sequencing was cord blood. These receptors were collected from a newborn girl in good health. The CDR3 runs from the conserved cysteine through the conserved F or W. A D gene is named only where the DNA matches it firmly. Clone size, where shown, is once, few, many, or a class for clones that have expanded.

D: -; V: TRBV7-9; J: TRBJ2-1; size: few; length: 15; DNA: TGTGCCAGCAGCTTAATCGACTACCCCTACAATGAGCAGTTCTTC; CDR3: CASSLIDYPYNEQFF
D: TRBD2; V: TRBV12-3/TRBV12-4; J: TRBJ2-2; size: -; length: 17; DNA: TGTGCCAGCAGACCAACTAGCGGGGGATCCAACACCGGGGAGCTGTTTTTT; CDR3: CASRPTSGGSNTGELFF
D: -; V: TRBV4-2; J: TRBJ2-5; size: many; length: 15; DNA: TGTGCCAGCAGCCAAGCCCTCGGCGGAAAAGAGACCCAGTACTTC; CDR3: CASSQALGGKETQYF
D: -; V: TRBV20-1; J: TRBJ1-1; size: -; length: 11; DNA: TGTAGCGGGGCCCTGAACACTGAAGCTTTCTTT; CDR3: CSGALNTEAFF
D: TRBD2; V: TRBV11-1; J: TRBJ2-7; size: -; length: 16; DNA: TGTGCCAGCAGCTCCCGGCCCCTGCTAGCGGGCACCGAGCAGTACTTC; CDR3: CASSSRPLLAGTEQYF
D: -; V: TRBV28; J: TRBJ1-5; size: few; length: 14; DNA: TGTGCCAGCAGTTCCCCAGGCCCCAATCAGCCCCAGCATTTT; CDR3: CASSSPGPNQPQHF
D: TRBD2; V: TRBV6-2/TRBV6-3; J: TRBJ2-2; size: -; length: 15; DNA: TGTGCCAGCACCTCCCCGGCTAGCGGGAACGGGGAGCTGTTTTTT; CDR3: CASTSPASGNGELFF
D: TRBD2; V: TRBV5-1; J: TRBJ2-1; size: -; length: 14; DNA: TGCGCCAGCAAAGGAGGGAGCGGGAGCGATGAGCGGTTCTTC; CDR3: CASKGGSGSDERFF
D: -; V: TRBV7-2; J: TRBJ2-1; size: few; length: 15; DNA: TGTGCCAGCAGCTTAGACCCCCACCCGGCGAATGAGCAGTTCTTC; CDR3: CASSLDPHPANEQFF
D: TRBD2; V: TRBV5-6; J: TRBJ2-5; size: few; length: 13; DNA: TGTGCCAGCAGCTTGGGCGGGAGGAAGACCCAGTACTTC; CDR3: CASSLGGRKTQYF
D: -; V: TRBV2; J: TRBJ2-7; size: many; length: 13; DNA: TGTGCCAGCAGTGAGACAGGTCTATACGAGCAGTACTTC; CDR3: CASSETGLYEQYF
D: -; V: TRBV5-1; J: TRBJ1-1; size: -; length: 12; DNA: TGCGCCAGCAGACCGGACAACACTGAAGCTTTCTTT; CDR3: CASRPDNTEAFF
D: TRBD2; V: TRBV3-1; J: TRBJ2-3; size: many; length: 14; DNA: TGTGCCAGCAGCCAAGGACTAGCGACAGATACGCAGTATTTT; CDR3: CASSQGLATDTQYF
D: -; V: TRBV20-1; J: TRBJ2-4; size: few; length: 14; DNA: TGCAGTGCCGTAGGCTGGGTAGCCAAAAACATTCAGTACTTC; CDR3: CSAVGWVAKNIQYF
D: TRBD1; V: TRBV11-2; J: TRBJ1-2; size: -; length: 15; DNA: TGTGCCGGCAGTTATACAGGGGGCATTAGCTATGGCTACACCTTC; CDR3: CAGSYTGGISYGYTF
D: -; V: TRBV2; J: TRBJ1-4; size: -; length: 13; DNA: TGTGCCAGCAGGGGGACAAGGAATGAAAAACTGTTTTTT; CDR3: CASRGTRNEKLFF
D: -; V: TRBV10-1; J: TRBJ2-3; size: few; length: 15; DNA: TGCGCCAGCAGTGAGTCAAGCTTTCGAACAGATACGCAGTATTTT; CDR3: CASSESSFRTDTQYF
D: -; V: TRBV6-2/TRBV6-3; J: TRBJ1-2; size: -; length: 11; DNA: TGTGCCAGCAGTTACATCTCCCGCTACACCTTC; CDR3: CASSYISRYTF
D: TRBD2; V: TRBV28; J: TRBJ2-4; size: few; length: 16; DNA: TGTGCCAGCAGTTTCCCGGGACTAAGAGGCAAAAACATTCAGTACTTC; CDR3: CASSFPGLRGKNIQYF
D: -; V: TRBV2; J: TRBJ2-5; size: -; length: 12; DNA: TGTGCCAGCAGTGGGGACTCGGAGACCCAGTACTTC; CDR3: CASSGDSETQYF
D: -; V: TRBV21-1; J: TRBJ2-5; size: -; length: 17; DNA: TGTGCCAGCCCCCCCCGAACTAGCGGGATTGGAAAGAATGAGCAGTACTTC; CDR3: CASPPRTSGIGKNEQYF
D: TRBD2; V: TRBV4-2; J: TRBJ2-1; size: -; length: 19; DNA: TGTGCCAGCAGCCAAGGGATTAGGGACTACGTCGGGGCCTACAATGAGCAGTTCTTC; CDR3: CASSQGIRDYVGAYNEQFF
D: -; V: TRBV28; J: TRBJ1-5; size: few; length: 15; DNA: TGTGCCAGCAGTTTAGTGGGCAGGGGCGGTCAGCCCCAGCATTTT; CDR3: CASSLVGRGGQPQHF
D: -; V: TRBV12-3/TRBV12-4; J: TRBJ2-1; size: -; length: 14; DNA: TGTGCCAGCAGTAAAGGGACTGTTTACAATGAGCAGTTCTTC; CDR3: CASSKGTVYNEQFF
D: -; V: TRBV4-2; J: TRBJ1-6; size: -; length: 15; DNA: TGTGCCAGCAGCCGACGGATAGGAAATAATTCACCCCTCCACTTT; CDR3: CASSRRIGNNSPLHF
D: -; V: TRBV3-1; J: TRBJ2-3; size: -; length: 16; DNA: TGTGCCAGCAGCCAAGATCCCTCCTATGCCCCAGATACGCAGTATTTT; CDR3: CASSQDPSYAPDTQYF
D: -; V: TRBV27; J: TRBJ2-3; size: many; length: 14; DNA: TGTGCCAGCAGTTTAGTAGAGAGCACAGATACGCAGTATTTT; CDR3: CASSLVESTDTQYF
D: -; V: TRBV7-9; J: TRBJ2-3; size: -; length: 14; DNA: TGTGCCAGCAGCTTAACCGCCTTCACAGATACGCAGTATTTT; CDR3: CASSLTAFTDTQYF
D: -; V: TRBV5-1; J: TRBJ1-1; size: -; length: 18; DNA: TGCGCCAGCAGCCCCTACCCCTCACAGGTCCGGCTGAACACTGAAGCTTTCTTT; CDR3: CASSPYPSQVRLNTEAFF
D: -; V: TRBV12-3/TRBV12-4; J: TRBJ1-2; size: -; length: 15; DNA: TGTGCCAGCAGTTTAAGGCCCTGGGGGAACTATGGCTACACCTTC; CDR3: CASSLRPWGNYGYTF
D: -; V: TRBV6-6; J: TRBJ2-3; size: -; length: 13; DNA: TGTGCCAGCAGTTACCCCCCGATGAATACGCAGTATTTT; CDR3: CASSYPPMNTQYF
D: TRBD2; V: TRBV7-9; J: TRBJ2-1; size: few; length: 16; DNA: TGTGCCTGCAGCTTCCTAGCGGGAGATCCCTACAATGAGCAGTTCTTC; CDR3: CACSFLAGDPYNEQFF